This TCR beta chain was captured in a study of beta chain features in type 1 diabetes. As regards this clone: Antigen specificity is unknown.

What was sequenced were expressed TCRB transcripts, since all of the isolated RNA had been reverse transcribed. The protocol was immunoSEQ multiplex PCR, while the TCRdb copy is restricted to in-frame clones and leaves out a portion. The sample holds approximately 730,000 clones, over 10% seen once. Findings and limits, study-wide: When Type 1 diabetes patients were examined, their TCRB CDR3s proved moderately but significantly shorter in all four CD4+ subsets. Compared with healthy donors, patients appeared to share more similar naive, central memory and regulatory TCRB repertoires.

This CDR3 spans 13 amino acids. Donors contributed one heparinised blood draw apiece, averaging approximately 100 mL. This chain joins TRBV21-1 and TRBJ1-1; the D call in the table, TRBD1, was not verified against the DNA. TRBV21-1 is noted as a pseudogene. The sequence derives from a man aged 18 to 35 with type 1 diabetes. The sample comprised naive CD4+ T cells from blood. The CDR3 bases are TGTGCCGCCGGGGACAGCGAAGACACTGAAGCTTTCTTT. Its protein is CAAGDSEDTEAFF.